The clone carrying this TCR beta chain was recorded at least ten times. The antigen is not known. The sample comes from a study of CD8 T cells in ankylosing spondylitis. Study conclusions and caveats: A TCR beta motif made of about 8 highly homologous variants seemed typical of ankylosing spondylitis blood. It was reported that disease-linked clones were significantly enriched in matched ankylosing spondylitis synovial fluid.

This CDR3 is 16 amino acids long. The germline V gene has CDR1 DFQATT and CDR2 SNEGSKA (reference sequence). Trimming cost V 3 bases and J 5 bases, with 19 bases left between them. TCRdb re-called the 5' RACE reads with MiXCR, one entry per CDR3 protein. Of some 40,000 distinct CDR3 sequences listed, over 9% are singletons. The clonotype originates from a male donor with ankylosing spondylitis or in good health (not recorded which). The chain employs TRBV20-1 and TRBJ1-4; possibly TRBD1 for D (5 bases). The source material was blood, either unsorted or a sorted T cell fraction (not recorded which). CDR3 DNA sequence: TGCAGTGCTAGTACCGGGACGTATCCCCTAAATGAAAAACTGTTTTTT. Translating it yields CSASTGTYPLNEKLFF.